The 13 T cell receptor beta chains listed next were all sequenced from one sample in a study of a mutant IDH1 vaccine in newly diagnosed glioma. Indicated time point: baseline, week 1 (first vaccination visit). Indicated treatment: pre-vaccination baseline after standard-of-care therapy. Method: immunoSEQ multiplex PCR; TCRdb's copy keeps in-frame clones and lacks some. The sample holds around 56,000 clones, about 90% seen once. This sample comprised PBMCs, obtained from a glioma patient treated with radiotherapy, temozolomide or both. Source of these receptors: a man between 45 and 60 years old with glioma.

The rearrangement links TRBV6-6 to TRBJ2-7; D is possibly TRBD1 (6 bases). CDR1 is MNHNY, CDR2 SVGAGI, per germline (reference sequence). Trimming removed 6 bases at V and 1 base at J, with 19 bases between. This CDR3 comprises 16 residues. The CDR3 nucleotides read TGTGCCAGCAGCCCGAGACAGGTGACCCTTTCCTACGAGCAGTACTTC. As protein: CASSPRQVTLSYEQYF.

J is TRBJ1-4 and V is TRBV4-3; unclear D gene. Trimming removed 0 bases from V and 3 bases from J, with 8 bases in between. This CDR3 is 15 amino acids long. The V gene's germline CDR1 is LGHNA and CDR2 YSLEER. CDR3 residues: CASSQDLGSNEKLFF. CDR3 coding DNA: TGCGCCAGCAGCCAAGACCTGGGTTCTAATGAAAAACTGTTTTTT.

The chain uses TRBV6-6 and TRBJ1-1; D remains unclear. The germline V gene encodes CDR1 MNHNY and CDR2 SVGAGI (reference sequence). This CDR3 region has 16 residues. V gave up 1 base and J gave up 0 bases, with 12 bases separating them. The CDR3 region is CASSYYGQALNTEAFF. The DNA for the CDR3 is TGTGCCAGCAGTTACTACGGCCAGGCCTTGAACACTGAAGCTTTCTTT.

CDR3 amino acids: CATIAPSSPGELFF. The CDR3 coding sequence is TGTGCCACCATCGCCCCTAGCTCCCCCGGGGAGCTGTTTTTT. V gene TRBV15 combines with J gene TRBJ2-2, with a weak D call TRBD2 (5 bases). V was shortened by 7 bases and J by 6 bases, with 15 bases between the two germline ends. The CDR3 length is 14 residues. The germline V gene encodes CDR1 LNHNV and CDR2 YYDKDF (reference sequence).

The chain links TRBV7-6 to TRBJ2-5; possibly TRBD2 for D (7 bases). Germline CDR1 is SGHVS and CDR2 is FNYEAQ. V was cut by 1 base and J by 2 bases, with 11 bases left in between. The CDR3 spans 15 residues. DNA for the CDR3: TGTGCCAGCAGCTTAGTGCGGGGGCGACAAGAGACCCAGTACTTC. This codes for CASSLVRGRQETQYF.

The gene calls are TRBV11-2 and TRBJ2-7, with a tentative D call TRBD2 (7 bases). CDR3 length: 13 residues. V gave up 5 bases and J gave up 4 bases, with 12 bases separating them. Germline V gene lookup returns CDR1 SGHAT and CDR2 FQNNGV. The CDR3 protein is CASSVGGPYEQYF. CDR3 nucleotides: TGTGCCAGCAGCGTGGGGGGGCCATACGAGCAGTACTTC.

The CDR3 spells CASSSRQDPPGVQYF. The CDR3 DNA reads as TGTGCCAGCAGCTCTAGACAGGACCCACCAGGGGTCCAGTACTTC. The J gene is TRBJ2-5, the V gene TRBV9; a weak D match, TRBD1 (6 bases). Trimming cost V 4 bases and J 10 bases, with 23 bases left between them. CDR1 is SGDLS and CDR2 is YYNGEE in the germline V gene. The CDR3 is 15 residues long.

The rearrangement uses TRBV7-9 and TRBJ1-2; TRBD1 aligns across 9 bases. CDR3 length: 13 residues. CDR1 is SEHNR, CDR2 FQNEAQ, per germline (reference sequence). V trimming: 5 bases; J trimming: 4 bases; junction bases outside the gene matches: 2. For the CDR3, the DNA is TGTGCCAGCAGCCGACAGGGGGGCTATGGCTACACCTTC. Translating gives CASSRQGGYGYTF.

The chain uses TRBV19 and TRBJ2-1, with TRBD2 matching over 11 bases. Germline trimming cut 5 bases from V and 4 bases from J; bases unmatched to any gene: 4. Looked up from germline, CDR1 is LNHDA and CDR2 is SQIVND (reference sequence). The CDR3 sequence is 15 residues long. DNA of the CDR3: TGTGCCAGTAGTGGAGTAGCGGGGGGGTACAATGAGCAGTTCTTC. It is translated as CASSGVAGGYNEQFF.

The chain recombines TRBV7-9 with TRBJ2-3; D may be TRBD2 (5 bases). The V gene's germline CDR1 is SEHNR and CDR2 FQNEAQ (reference sequence). The CDR3 is 16 residues long. With 2 bases removed from V and 2 bases from J, the gap between germline ends came to 14 bases. CDR3 bases: TGTGCCAGCAGCTTACGTGTCAGCGGCGCCACAGATACGCAGTATTTT. It is translated as CASSLRVSGATDTQYF.

The J gene is TRBJ1-4, the V gene TRBV27, with D tentatively TRBD1 (5 bases). The germline V gene encodes CDR1 MNHEY and CDR2 SMNVEV (reference sequence). The V end was cut by 3 bases, the J end by 8 bases, with 28 bases between. The CDR3 has 19 residues. CDR3 residues: CASSFIPLSQLGGKEKLFF. CDR3 DNA sequence: TGTGCCAGCAGTTTTATTCCCCTCTCCCAACTCGGGGGGAAGGAAAAACTGTTTTTT.

The DNA of the CDR3 is TGTGCCAGCAGTTCACCCCCCCCGGGACACTGGAACACTGAAGCTTTCTTT. Its translation: CASSSPPPGHWNTEAFF. This sequence joins TRBV28 and TRBJ1-1; D perhaps matches TRBD1 (6 bases). Trimming stripped 4 bases from V and 1 base from J, with 19 bases between. Germline CDR1 is MDHEN and CDR2 is SYDVKM. The CDR3 extends over 17 amino acids.

This clone appeared once. This chain connects TRBV2 to TRBJ2-1; D remains ambiguous. V was pared by 5 bases and J by 8 bases, with 7 bases between. This CDR3 region has 11 residues. Germline V lookup: CDR1 SNHLY, CDR2 FYNNEI. CDR3: CASSYPDEQFF. CDR3 sequence (DNA): TGTGCCAGCAGTTACCCGGATGAGCAGTTCTTC.